Shown below are 7 T cell receptor beta chains from a single sample sequenced in a study of T cell changes during pregnancy in multiple sclerosis. Using immunoSEQ multiplex PCR, the repertoire was profiled, and TCRdb retains in-frame clones only, with some absent. The profile shows fewer than 40,000 clones, about 91% of them singletons. This specimen consisted of CD4+ T cells from peripheral blood mononuclear cells, obtained in the third trimester of pregnancy. The receptors derive from a female donor with multiple sclerosis, enrolled in a pregnancy study.

The genes are TRBV28 and TRBJ1-2; 11 nucleotides align to TRBD1. This CDR3 region has 18 residues. CDR1 and CDR2 from the germline V gene are MDHEN and SYDVKM. The ends lost 1 base at V and 3 bases at J; junction bases unmatched: 10. DNA of the CDR3: TGTGCCAGCAGTTTATATGGGGGGACAGGGGGTAGTCACTATGGCTACACCTTC. Protein product: CASSLYGGTGGSHYGYTF.

The rearrangement uses TRBV10-1 and TRBJ2-5, with 7 bases fitting TRBD2. J was trimmed by 4 bases and V by 5 bases; bases with no gene match: 10. Germline V gene lookup returns CDR1 WNHNN and CDR2 SYGVQD (reference sequence). The CDR3 length is 15 residues. DNA of the CDR3: TGCGCCAGCAGTATGGGACTAACGCCATCAGAGACCCAGTACTTC. Its protein is CASSMGLTPSETQYF.

This chain links TRBV6-5 with TRBJ1-5; no reliable D call. The germline CDR1 and CDR2 sequences are MNHEY and SVGAGI. The CDR3 contains 15 residues. V dropped 5 bases and J dropped 4 bases, with 15 bases sitting between them. The CDR3 here is CASSITRAPNQPQHF. The CDR3 DNA sequence: TGTGCCAGCAGTATAACGCGGGCGCCGAATCAGCCCCAGCATTTT.

The gene calls are TRBV5-6 and TRBJ1-2; 10 nucleotides agree with TRBD1. The germline gives CDR1 SGHDT, CDR2 YYEEEE. Trimming removed 7 bases from V and 4 bases from J; junction bases left unmatched: 10. This CDR3 region has 15 residues. The CDR3 bases are TGTGCCAGCGCCCCGGGACAGGGGTCCTTCTATGGCTACACCTTC. This sequence encodes CASAPGQGSFYGYTF.

The rearrangement links TRBV4-1 to TRBJ2-3, with TRBD2 matching 10 bases. The CDR3 runs 17 residues. The trim removed 0 bases at V and 3 bases at J, leaving 6 bases unmatched. CDR1 MGHRA and CDR2 YSYEKL come from the germline V gene. The CDR3 sequence is CASSQDRGLADTDTQYF. CDR3 DNA: TGCGCCAGCAGCCAAGACAGAGGACTAGCGGATACAGATACGCAGTATTTT.

This clone was seen only once. The chain links TRBV7-9 to TRBJ1-5; 9 positions match TRBD1. Germline values: CDR1 SEHNR, CDR2 FQNEAQ (reference sequence). V gave up 1 base and J gave up 3 bases; unmatched junction bases: 4. This CDR3 has 16 residues. The CDR3 here is CASSLEQGAVNQPQHF. As DNA, the CDR3 is TGTGCCAGCAGCTTAGAACAGGGGGCCGTCAATCAGCCCCAGCATTTT.

This clone was picked up a small number of times. This chain joins TRBV2 and TRBJ2-5; D gene ambiguous. This CDR3 has 14 amino acids. V dropped 2 bases and J dropped 4 bases, with 11 bases sitting between them. Germline V gene sequence: CDR1 SNHLY, CDR2 FYNNEI. The DNA for the CDR3 is TGTGCCAGCAGTGAACTTAGAGATGGAGAGACCCAGTACTTC. Protein product: CASSELRDGETQYF.